Below, 5 T cell receptor beta chains from the same sample are listed, as sequenced in a study of blood T cell repertoires in COVID-19. TCRdb's copy holds only in-frame clones and misses some; the assay was immunoSEQ multiplex PCR. This repertoire shows about 230,000 clones, roughly 76% found once; its top ten account for 7.5% to 8%. Sequenced: peripheral blood. Receptor source: a woman over 75 with COVID-19, enrolled during active disease.

About this clone itself: An end of the junction does not agree with germline; a read error may underlie this. The chain carries TRBV7-7 and TRBJ2-5; possibly TRBD2 for D (5 bases). The CDR3 length is 13 residues. Germline-derived CDR1 and CDR2 are SSHAT and FNYEAQ (reference sequence). DNA for the CDR3: TGTGCTAGCAGCTCCTCTAGCTTAGAGACCCAGTACTTC. Translated, it gives CASSSSSLETQYF.

DNA for the CDR3: TGTGCCAGCAGCTTCGGGACTAGTGGCAATGAGCAGTTCTTC. Its translation: CASSFGTSGNEQFF. The J gene is TRBJ2-1, the V gene TRBV11-2, with 8 bases identical to TRBD2. The CDR3 is 14 residues long. Germline CDR1 reads SGHAT; CDR2 reads FQNNGV. The V segment lost 3 bases and the J segment 6 bases; nucleotides outside the gene matches: 4. Based on the CDR3 plus reference TRBV11-2 and TRBJ2-1, the full variable domain is EAGVAQSPRYKIIEKRQSVAFWCNPISGHATLYWYQQILGQGPKLLIQFQNNGVVDDSQLPKDRFSAERLKGVDSTLKIQPAKLEDSAVYLCASSFGTSGNEQFFGPGTRLTVL.

This chain joins TRBV3-1 (or the pseudogene TRBV3-2) and TRBJ2-2, with D uncertain. Trimming cost V 3 bases and J 6 bases, with 14 bases left between them. Germline values: CDR1 LGHDT, CDR2 YNNKEL (reference sequence). The CDR3 is 15 amino acids. The CDR3 DNA sequence: TGTGCCAGCAGCCACCGTGTTTCGGTTCCCGGGGAGCTGTTTTTT. It yields the protein CASSHRVSVPGELFF.

This clone was detected only a few times. J is TRBJ1-5 and V is TRBV4-2, with 7 bases matching TRBD1. J was trimmed by 3 bases and V by 8 bases; bases with no gene match: 4. Germline V gene lookup returns CDR1 LGHNA and CDR2 YNFKEQ. This CDR3 contains 13 residues. For the CDR3, the DNA is TGTGCCAGCCGAGGGGGCAACAATCAGCCCCAGCATTTT. It specifies CASRGGNNQPQHF.

This chain joins TRBV18 and TRBJ1-2, with TRBD1 identical over 10 bases. The CDR3 has 16 amino acids. CDR1 KGHSH and CDR2 LQKENI come from the germline V gene. V lost 6 bases, J lost 7 bases, and 14 bases stayed unmatched. CDR3 DNA sequence: TGTGCCAGCTCTCTTGACCCGGGACAGGGGATTTTTGGCTACACCTTC. Protein sequence: CASSLDPGQGIFGYTF.